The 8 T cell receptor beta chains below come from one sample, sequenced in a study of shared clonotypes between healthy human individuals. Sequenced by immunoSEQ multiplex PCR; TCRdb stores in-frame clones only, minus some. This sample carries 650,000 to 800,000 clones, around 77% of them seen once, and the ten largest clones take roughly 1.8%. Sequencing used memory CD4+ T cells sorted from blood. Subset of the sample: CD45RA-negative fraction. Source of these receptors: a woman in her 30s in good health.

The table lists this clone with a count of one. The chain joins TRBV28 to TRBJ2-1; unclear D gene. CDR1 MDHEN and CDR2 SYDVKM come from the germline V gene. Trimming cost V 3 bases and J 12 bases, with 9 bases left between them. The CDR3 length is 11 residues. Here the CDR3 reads CASSLGFMQFF. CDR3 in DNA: TGTGCCAGCAGTTTGGGGTTCATGCAGTTCTTC. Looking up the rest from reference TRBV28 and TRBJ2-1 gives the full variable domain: DVKVTQSSRYLVKRTGEKVFLECVQDMDHENMFWYRQDPGLGLRLIYFSYDVKMKEKGDIPEGYSVSREKKERFSLILESASTNQTSMYLCASSLGFMQFFGPGTRLTVL.

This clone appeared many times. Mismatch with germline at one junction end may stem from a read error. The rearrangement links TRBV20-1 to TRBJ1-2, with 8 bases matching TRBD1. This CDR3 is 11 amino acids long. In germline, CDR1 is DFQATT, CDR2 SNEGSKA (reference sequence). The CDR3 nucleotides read TGCAGTGCTAGTCGCAGGGGGCGGATCGCCTTC. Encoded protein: CSASRRGRIAF.

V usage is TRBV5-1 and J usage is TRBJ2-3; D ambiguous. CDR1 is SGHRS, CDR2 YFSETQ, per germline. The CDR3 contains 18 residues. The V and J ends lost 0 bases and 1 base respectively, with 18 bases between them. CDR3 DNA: TGCGCCAGCAGCTTGGCCGTGAGGACGAGAGGTGGCACAGATACGCAGTATTTT. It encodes CASSLAVRTRGGTDTQYF.

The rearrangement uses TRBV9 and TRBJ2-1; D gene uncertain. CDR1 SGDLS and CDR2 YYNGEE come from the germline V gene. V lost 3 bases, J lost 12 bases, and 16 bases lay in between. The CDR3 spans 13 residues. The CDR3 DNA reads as TGTGCCAGCAGCGGAACCCCGTCGGGTCCGCAGTTCTTC. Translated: CASSGTPSGPQFF. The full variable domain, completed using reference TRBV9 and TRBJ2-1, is DSGVTQTPKHLITATGQRVTLRCSPRSGDLSVYWYQQSLDQGLQFLIQYYNGEERAKGNILERFSAQQFPDLHSELNLSSLELGDSALYFCASSGTPSGPQFFGPGTRLTVL.

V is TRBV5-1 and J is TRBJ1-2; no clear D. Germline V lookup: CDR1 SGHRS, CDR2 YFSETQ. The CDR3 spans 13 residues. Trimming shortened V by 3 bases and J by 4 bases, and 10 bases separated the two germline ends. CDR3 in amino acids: CASSWTEFYGYTF. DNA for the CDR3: TGCGCCAGCAGCTGGACGGAGTTCTATGGCTACACCTTC.

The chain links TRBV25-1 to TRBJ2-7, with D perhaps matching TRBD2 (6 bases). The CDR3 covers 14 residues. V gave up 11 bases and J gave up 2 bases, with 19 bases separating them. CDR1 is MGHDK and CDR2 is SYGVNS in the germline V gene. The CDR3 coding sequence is TGTGCCTGCGGAGGGGAAAAGGGAACCTACGAGCAGTACTTC. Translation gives CACGGEKGTYEQYF.

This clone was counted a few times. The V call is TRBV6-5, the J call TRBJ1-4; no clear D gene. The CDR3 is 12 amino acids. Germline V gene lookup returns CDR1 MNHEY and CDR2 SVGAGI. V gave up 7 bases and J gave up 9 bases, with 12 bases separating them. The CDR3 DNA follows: TGTGCCAGCACCTCCTCCAGTCAAAAACTGTTTTTT. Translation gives CASTSSSQKLFF.

CDR3 amino acids: CASGGEVGLPRSGELFF. For the CDR3, the DNA is TGTGCCAGCGGCGGGGAAGTTGGACTACCCCGGTCCGGGGAGCTGTTTTTT. The chain has TRBV18 and TRBJ2-2; D perhaps matches TRBD2 (6 bases). Looked up from germline, CDR1 is KGHSH and CDR2 is LQKENI. Trimming left V 8 bases short and J 6 bases short, with 25 bases between. This CDR3 contains 17 residues.